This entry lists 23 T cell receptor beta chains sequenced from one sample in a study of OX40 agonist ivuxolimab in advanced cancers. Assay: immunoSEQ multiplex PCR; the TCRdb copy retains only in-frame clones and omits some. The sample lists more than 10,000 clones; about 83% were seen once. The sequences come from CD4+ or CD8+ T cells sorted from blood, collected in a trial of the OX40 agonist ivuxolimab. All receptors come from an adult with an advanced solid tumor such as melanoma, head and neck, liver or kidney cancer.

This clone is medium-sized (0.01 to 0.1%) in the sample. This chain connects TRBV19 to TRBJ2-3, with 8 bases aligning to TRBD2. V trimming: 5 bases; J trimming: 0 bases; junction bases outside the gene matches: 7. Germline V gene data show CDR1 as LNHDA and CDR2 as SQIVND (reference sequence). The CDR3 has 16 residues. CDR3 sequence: CASSPSLAESTDTQYF. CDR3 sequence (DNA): TGTGCCAGTAGTCCCTCACTAGCGGAAAGCACAGATACGCAGTATTTT.

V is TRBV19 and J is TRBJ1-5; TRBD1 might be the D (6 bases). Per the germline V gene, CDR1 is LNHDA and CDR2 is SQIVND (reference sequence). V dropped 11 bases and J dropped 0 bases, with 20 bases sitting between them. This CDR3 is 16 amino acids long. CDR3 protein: CAASLEGTSSNQPQHF. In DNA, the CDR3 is TGTGCCGCTTCCCTAGAGGGGACAAGTAGCAATCAGCCCCAGCATTTT.

For the CDR3, the DNA is TGCGCCAGCAGTGAGTCCGCCTCCTACGAGCAGTACTTC. This codes for CASSESASYEQYF. The V and J genes are TRBV10-2 and TRBJ2-7; D ambiguous. Germline V gene data show CDR1 as WSHSY and CDR2 as SAAADI. The V end was cut by 0 bases, the J end by 0 bases, with 3 bases between. CDR3 length: 13 amino acids.

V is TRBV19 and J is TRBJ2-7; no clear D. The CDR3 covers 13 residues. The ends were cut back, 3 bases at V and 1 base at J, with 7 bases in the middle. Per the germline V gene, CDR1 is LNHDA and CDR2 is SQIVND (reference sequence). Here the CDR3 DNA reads TGTGCCAGTAGTATTAGGCGTTCCTACGAGCAGTACTTC. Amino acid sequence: CASSIRRSYEQYF.

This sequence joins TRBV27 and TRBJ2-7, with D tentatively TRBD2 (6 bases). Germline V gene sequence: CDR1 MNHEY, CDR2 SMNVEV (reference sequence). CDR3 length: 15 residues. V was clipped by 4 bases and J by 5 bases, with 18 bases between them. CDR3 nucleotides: TGTGCCAGCAGTTACTCTGGAGGGACCCCCAACGAGCAGTACTTC. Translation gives CASSYSGGTPNEQYF.

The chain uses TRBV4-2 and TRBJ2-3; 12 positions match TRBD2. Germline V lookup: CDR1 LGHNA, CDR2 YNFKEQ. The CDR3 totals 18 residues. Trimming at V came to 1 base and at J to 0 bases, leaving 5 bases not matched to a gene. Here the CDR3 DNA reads TGTGCCAGCAGCCAAGCGCTAGCGGGAGGGGCTAGCACAGATACGCAGTATTTT. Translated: CASSQALAGGASTDTQYF.

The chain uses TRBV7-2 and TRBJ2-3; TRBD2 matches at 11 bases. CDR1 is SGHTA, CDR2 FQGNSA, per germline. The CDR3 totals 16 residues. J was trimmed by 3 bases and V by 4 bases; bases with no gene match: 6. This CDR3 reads CASSSGASGGTDTQYF. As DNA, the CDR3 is TGTGCCAGCAGCTCCGGGGCTAGCGGGGGGACAGATACGCAGTATTTT.

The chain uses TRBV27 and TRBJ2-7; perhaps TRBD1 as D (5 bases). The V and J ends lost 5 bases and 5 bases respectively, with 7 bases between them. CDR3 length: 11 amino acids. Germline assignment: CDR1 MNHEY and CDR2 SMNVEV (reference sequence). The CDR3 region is CASSGADEQYF. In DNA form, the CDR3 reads TGTGCCAGCAGTGGGGCAGACGAGCAGTACTTC.

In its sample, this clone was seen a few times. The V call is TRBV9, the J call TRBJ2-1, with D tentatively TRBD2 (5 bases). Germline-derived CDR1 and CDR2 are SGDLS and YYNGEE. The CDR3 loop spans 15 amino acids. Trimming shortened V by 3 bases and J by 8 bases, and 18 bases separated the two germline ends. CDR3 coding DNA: TGTGCCAGCAGCGCGAGGGTAGGTATCGGCTATGAGCAGTTCTTC. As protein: CASSARVGIGYEQFF.

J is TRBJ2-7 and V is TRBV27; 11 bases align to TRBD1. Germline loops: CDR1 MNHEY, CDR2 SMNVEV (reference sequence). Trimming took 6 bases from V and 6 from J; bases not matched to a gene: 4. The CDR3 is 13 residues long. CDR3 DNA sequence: TGTGCCAGCAGAGCCGGGACAGGGGGCGAGCAGTACTTC. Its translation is CASRAGTGGEQYF.

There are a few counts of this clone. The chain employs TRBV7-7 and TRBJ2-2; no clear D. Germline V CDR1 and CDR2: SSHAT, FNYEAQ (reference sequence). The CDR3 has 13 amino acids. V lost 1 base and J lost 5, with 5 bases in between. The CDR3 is CASSLVATGELFF. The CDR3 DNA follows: TGTGCCAGCAGCTTAGTGGCAACCGGGGAGCTGTTTTTT. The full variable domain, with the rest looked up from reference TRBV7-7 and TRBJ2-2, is GAGVSQSPRYKVTKRGQDVTLRCDPISSHATLYWYQQALGQGPEFLTYFNYEAQPDKSGLPSDRFSAERPEGSISTLTIQRTEQRDSAMYRCASSLVATGELFFGEGSRLTVL.

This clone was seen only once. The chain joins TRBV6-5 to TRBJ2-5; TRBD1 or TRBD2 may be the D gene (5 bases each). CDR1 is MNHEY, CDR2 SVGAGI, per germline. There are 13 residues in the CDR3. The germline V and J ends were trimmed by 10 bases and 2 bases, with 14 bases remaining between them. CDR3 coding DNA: TGTGCCAAAACAGGACGGGATCAAGAGACCCAGTACTTC. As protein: CAKTGRDQETQYF.

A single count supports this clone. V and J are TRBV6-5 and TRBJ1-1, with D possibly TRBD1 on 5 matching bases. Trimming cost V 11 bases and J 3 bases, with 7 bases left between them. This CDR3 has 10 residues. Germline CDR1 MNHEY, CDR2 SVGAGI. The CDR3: CAVGDTEAFF. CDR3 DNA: TGTGCCGTGGGGGACACTGAAGCTTTCTTT.

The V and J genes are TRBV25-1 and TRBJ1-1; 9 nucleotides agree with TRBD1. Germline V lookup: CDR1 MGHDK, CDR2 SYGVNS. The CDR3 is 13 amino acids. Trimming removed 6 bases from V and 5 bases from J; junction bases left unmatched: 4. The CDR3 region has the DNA TGTGCCAGCAGACAGGGGGCTCGTACTGAAGCTTTCTTT. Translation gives CASRQGARTEAFF.

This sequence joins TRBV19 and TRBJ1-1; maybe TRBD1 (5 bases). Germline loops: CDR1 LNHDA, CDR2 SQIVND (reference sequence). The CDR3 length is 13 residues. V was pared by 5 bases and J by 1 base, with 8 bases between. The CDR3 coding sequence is TGTGCCAGTAGTGCAGGGCCGAACACTGAAGCTTTCTTT. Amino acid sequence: CASSAGPNTEAFF.

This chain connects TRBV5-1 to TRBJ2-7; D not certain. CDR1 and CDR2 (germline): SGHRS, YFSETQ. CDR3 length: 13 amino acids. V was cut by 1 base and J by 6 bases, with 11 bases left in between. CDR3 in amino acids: CASSLQPLAEQYF. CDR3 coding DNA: TGCGCCAGCAGCTTGCAGCCCCTCGCCGAGCAGTACTTC.

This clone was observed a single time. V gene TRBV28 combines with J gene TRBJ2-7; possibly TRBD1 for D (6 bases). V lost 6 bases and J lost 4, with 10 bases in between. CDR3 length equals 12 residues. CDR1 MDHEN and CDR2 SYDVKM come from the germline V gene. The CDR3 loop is CASSPDRYEQYF. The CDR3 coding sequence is TGTGCCAGCAGCCCGGACAGATACGAGCAGTACTTC.

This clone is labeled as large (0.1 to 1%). In DNA, the CDR3 is TGTGCCAGTAGACCCCGGGACATGAGCTCCTACGAGCAGTACTTC. It codes for CASRPRDMSSYEQYF. V usage is TRBV19 and J usage is TRBJ2-7; possibly TRBD1 for D (6 bases). The V end lost 6 bases, the J end lost 0 bases, and 15 bases lay between the germline ends. Germline V gives CDR1 LNHDA, CDR2 SQIVND (reference sequence). The CDR3 has 15 residues.

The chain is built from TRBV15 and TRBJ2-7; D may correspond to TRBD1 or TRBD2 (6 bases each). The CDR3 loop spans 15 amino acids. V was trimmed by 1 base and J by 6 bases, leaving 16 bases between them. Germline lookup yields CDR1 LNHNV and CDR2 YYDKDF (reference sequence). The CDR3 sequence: CATSRVGGLRSEQYF. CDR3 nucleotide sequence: TGTGCCACCAGCAGAGTGGGGGGCCTTCGATCCGAGCAGTACTTC. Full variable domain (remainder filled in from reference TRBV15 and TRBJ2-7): DAMVIQNPRYQVTQFGKPVTLSCSQTLNHNVMYWYQQKSSQAPKLLFHYYDKDFNNEADTPDNFQSRRPNTSFCFLDIRSPGLGDTAMYLCATSRVGGLRSEQYFGPGTRLTVT.

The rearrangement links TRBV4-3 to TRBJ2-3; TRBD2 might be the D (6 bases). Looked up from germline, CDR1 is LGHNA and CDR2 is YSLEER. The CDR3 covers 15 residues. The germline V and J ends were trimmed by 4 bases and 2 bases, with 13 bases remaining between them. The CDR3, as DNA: TGCGCCAGCAGCCCCCATGGGGGGTCCACAGATACGCAGTATTTT. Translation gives CASSPHGGSTDTQYF.

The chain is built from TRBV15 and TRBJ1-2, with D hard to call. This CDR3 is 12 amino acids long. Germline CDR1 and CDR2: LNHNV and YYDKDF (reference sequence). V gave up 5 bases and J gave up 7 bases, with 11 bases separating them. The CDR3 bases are TGTGCCACCAGCGAAAGAGGCTTTGGCTACACCTTC. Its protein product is CATSERGFGYTF.

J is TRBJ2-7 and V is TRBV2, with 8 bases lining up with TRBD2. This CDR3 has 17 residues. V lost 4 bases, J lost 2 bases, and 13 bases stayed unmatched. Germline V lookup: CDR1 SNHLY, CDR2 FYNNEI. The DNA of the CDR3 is TGTGCCAGCAGTGGAATAGGGTTGAGCGGGAGAACCTACGAGCAGTACTTC. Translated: CASSGIGLSGRTYEQYF. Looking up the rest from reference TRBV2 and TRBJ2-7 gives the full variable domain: EPEVTQTPSHQVTQMGQEVILRCVPISNHLYFYWYRQILGQKVEFLVSFYNNEISEKSEIFDDQFSVERPDGSNFTLKIRSTKLEDSAMYFCASSGIGLSGRTYEQYFGPGTRLTVT.

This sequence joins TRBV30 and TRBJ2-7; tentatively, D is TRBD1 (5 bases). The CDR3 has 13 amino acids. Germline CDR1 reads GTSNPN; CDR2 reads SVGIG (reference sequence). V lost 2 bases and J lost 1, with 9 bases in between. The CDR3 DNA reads TGTGCCTGGAGTTGGCAGGGATCCTACGAGCAGTACTTC. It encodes CAWSWQGSYEQYF.